These T cell receptor beta chains were read from a single sample in a study of blood T cell repertoires in COVID-19. The table came from immunoSEQ multiplex PCR; TCRdb's copy has only in-frame clones and leaves some out. The data contain over 100,000 clones, 75% to 85% of them singletons. The sequenced material came from peripheral blood. The source is a human donor in a cohort sampled during active COVID-19. Each CDR3 is given with its conserved first and last residue. The D gene is left open where the match is weak. Part of the rows lack a size; the others show once, few, many or a class for expanded clones.

size: once; V: TRBV11-2; D: .; J: TRBJ2-7; DNA: TGTGCCAGCAGCGGGCCCTACGAGCAGTACTTC; CDR3: CASSGPYEQYF
size: .; V: TRBV12-5; D: .; J: TRBJ2-1; DNA: TGTGCTAGTGGGGTCCAGGGATTCGTTCCTGAGCAGTTCTTC; CDR3: CASGVQGFVPEQFF
size: .; V: TRBV5-1; D: .; J: TRBJ2-7; DNA: TGCGCCAGCAGAGAGGGTTCTACCTCCTACGAGCAGTACTTC; CDR3: CASREGSTSYEQYF
size: .; V: TRBV6-5; D: .; J: TRBJ1-1; DNA: TGTGCCAGCAGTTCTCCGGGTGGCGCTGAAGCTTTCTTT; CDR3: CASSSPGGAEAFF
size: .; V: TRBV5-1; D: .; J: TRBJ1-2; DNA: TGCGCCAGCAGCGGAACAGCTAACTATGGCTACACCTTC; CDR3: CASSGTANYGYTF
size: .; V: TRBV7-3; D: .; J: TRBJ2-5; DNA: TGTGCCAGCAGCTCCCAACCTTACTTAGGGGGAAAAGAGACCCAGTACTTC; CDR3: CASSSQPYLGGKETQYF
size: .; V: TRBV4-2; D: .; J: TRBJ1-5; DNA: TGTGCCAGCAGCCAGGGGAGGGGAACGAGTCAGCCCCAGCATTTT; CDR3: CASSQGRGTSQPQHF
size: .; V: TRBV20-1; D: .; J: TRBJ1-1; DNA: TGCAGTGGGTACTCGAACACTGAAGCTTTCTTT; CDR3: CSGYSNTEAFF
size: .; V: TRBV30; D: .; J: TRBJ2-1; DNA: TGTGCCTCTCTTAGTCGTCACAATGAGCAGTTCTTC; CDR3: CASLSRHNEQFF
size: .; V: TRBV28; D: TRBD1; J: TRBJ1-2; DNA: TGTGCCAGCAGTTTGCAGGGGGCTAACTATGGCTACACCTTC; CDR3: CASSLQGANYGYTF
size: .; V: TRBV11-2; D: TRBD1; J: TRBJ2-1; DNA: TGTGCCAGCAGCCCTCGGACAGGGGACTACAATGAGCAGTTCTTC; CDR3: CASSPRTGDYNEQFF
size: once; V: TRBV7-9; D: TRBD2; J: TRBJ2-3; DNA: TGTGCCAGCAGCTTAGCCGGGACTAGCGGGTGGAAGGTCACAGATACGCAGTATTTT; CDR3: CASSLAGTSGWKVTDTQYF
size: .; V: TRBV5-1; D: TRBD1; J: TRBJ2-7; DNA: TGCGCCAGCAGCTTGGGGGACAGTGATCCCTACGAGCAGTACTTC; CDR3: CASSLGDSDPYEQYF
size: .; V: TRBV30; D: .; J: TRBJ1-5; DNA: TGTGCCTGGAGTGCAACAGGGTTCAATCAGCCCCAGCATTTT; CDR3: CAWSATGFNQPQHF
size: .; V: TRBV6-5; D: .; J: TRBJ2-3; DNA: TGTGCCAGCAGGACGGGGTTGGGCGCAGATACGCAGTATTTT; CDR3: CASRTGLGADTQYF
size: .; V: TRBV5-4; D: .; J: TRBJ1-2; DNA: TGTGCCAGCAGCTTGGATCGGGGCTATGGCTACACCTTC; CDR3: CASSLDRGYGYTF
size: .; V: TRBV9; D: TRBD2; J: TRBJ2-7; DNA: TGTGCCAGCAGCGTAGGAGCGGGAGGGTACGAGCAGTACTTC; CDR3: CASSVGAGGYEQYF